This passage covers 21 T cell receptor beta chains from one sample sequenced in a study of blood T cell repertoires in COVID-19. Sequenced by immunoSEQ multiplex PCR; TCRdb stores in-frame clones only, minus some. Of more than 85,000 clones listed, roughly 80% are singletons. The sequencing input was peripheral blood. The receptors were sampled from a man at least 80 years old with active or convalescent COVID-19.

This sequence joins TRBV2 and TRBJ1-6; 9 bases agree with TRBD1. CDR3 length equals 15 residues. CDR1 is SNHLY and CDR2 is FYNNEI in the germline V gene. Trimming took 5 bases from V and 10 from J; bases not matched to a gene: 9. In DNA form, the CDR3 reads TGTGCCAGCAGTCCCGGGACAGGGTTTAACTCACCCCTCCACTTT. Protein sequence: CASSPGTGFNSPLHF.

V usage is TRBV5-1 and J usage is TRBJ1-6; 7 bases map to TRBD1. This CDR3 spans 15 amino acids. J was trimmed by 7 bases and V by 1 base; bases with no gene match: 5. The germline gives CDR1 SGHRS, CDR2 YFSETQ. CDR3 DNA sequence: TGCGCCAGCAGCTTGTTTGGGACAGCGAATTCACCCCTCCACTTT. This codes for CASSLFGTANSPLHF. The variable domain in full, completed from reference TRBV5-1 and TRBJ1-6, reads KAGVTQTPRYLIKTRGQQVTLSCSPISGHRSVSWYQQTPGQGLQFLFEYFSETQRNKGNFPGRFSGRQFSNSRSEMNVSTLELGDSALYLCASSLFGTANSPLHFGNGTRLTVT.

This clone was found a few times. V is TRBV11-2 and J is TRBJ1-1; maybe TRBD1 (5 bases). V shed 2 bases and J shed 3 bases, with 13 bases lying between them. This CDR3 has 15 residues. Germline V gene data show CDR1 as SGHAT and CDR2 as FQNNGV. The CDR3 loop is CASSLRGSGHTEAFF. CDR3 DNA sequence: TGTGCCAGCAGCTTAAGGGGTTCAGGGCACACTGAAGCTTTCTTT.

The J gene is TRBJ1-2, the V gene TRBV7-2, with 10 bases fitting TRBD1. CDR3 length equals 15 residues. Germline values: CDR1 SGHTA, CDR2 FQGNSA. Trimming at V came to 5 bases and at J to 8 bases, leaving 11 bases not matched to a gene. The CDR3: CASSLHPDRGQGYTF. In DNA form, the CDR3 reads TGTGCCAGCAGCCTCCACCCCGACAGGGGGCAAGGCTACACCTTC.

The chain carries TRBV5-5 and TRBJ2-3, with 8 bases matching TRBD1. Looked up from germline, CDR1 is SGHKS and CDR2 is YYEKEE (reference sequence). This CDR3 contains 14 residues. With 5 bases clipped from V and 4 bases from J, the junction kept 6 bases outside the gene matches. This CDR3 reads CASRDPTGADTQYF. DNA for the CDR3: TGTGCCAGCAGGGACCCGACAGGGGCAGATACGCAGTATTTT.

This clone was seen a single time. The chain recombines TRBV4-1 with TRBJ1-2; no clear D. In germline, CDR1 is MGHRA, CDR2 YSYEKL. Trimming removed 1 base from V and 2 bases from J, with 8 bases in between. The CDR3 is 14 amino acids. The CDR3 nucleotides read TGCGCCAGCAGCCAAGCAGGCATGAACTATGGCTACACCTTC. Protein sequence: CASSQAGMNYGYTF.

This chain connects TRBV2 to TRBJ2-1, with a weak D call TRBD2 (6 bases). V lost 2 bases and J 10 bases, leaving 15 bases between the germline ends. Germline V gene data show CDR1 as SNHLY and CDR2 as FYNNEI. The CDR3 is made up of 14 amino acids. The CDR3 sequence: CASSELANSSEQFF. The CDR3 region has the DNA TGTGCCAGCAGTGAACTAGCGAATTCAAGCGAGCAGTTCTTC.

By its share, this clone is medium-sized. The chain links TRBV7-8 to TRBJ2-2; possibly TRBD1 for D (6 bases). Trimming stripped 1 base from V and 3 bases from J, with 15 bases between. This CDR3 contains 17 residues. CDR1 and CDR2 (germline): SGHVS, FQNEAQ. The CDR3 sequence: CASSLVLAGEYTGELFF. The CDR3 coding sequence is TGTGCCAGCAGCTTAGTGTTGGCAGGGGAATACACCGGGGAGCTGTTTTTT.

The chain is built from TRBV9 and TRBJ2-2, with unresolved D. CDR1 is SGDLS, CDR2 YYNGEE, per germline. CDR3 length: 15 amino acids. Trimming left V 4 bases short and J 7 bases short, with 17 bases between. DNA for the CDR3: TGTGCCAGCAGCACCGATACTACCTCGAACGGGGAGCTGTTTTTT. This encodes CASSTDTTSNGELFF.

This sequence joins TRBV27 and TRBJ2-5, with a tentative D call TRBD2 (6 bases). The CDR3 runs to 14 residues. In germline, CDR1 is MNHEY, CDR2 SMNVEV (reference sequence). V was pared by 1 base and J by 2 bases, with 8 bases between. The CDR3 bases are TGTGCCAGCAGTTTATTAGCGGCGCAAGAGACCCAGTACTTC. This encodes CASSLLAAQETQYF.

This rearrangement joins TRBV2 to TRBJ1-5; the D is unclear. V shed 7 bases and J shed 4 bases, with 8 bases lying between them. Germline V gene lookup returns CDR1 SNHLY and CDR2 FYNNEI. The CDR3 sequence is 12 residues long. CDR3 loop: CASTGINQPQHF. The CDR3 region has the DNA TGTGCCAGCACCGGGATAAATCAGCCCCAGCATTTT.

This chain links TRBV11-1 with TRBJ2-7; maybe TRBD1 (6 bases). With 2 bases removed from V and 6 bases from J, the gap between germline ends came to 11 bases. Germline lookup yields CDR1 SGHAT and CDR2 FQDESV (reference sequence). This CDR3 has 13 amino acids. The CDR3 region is CASSLTGPSEQYF. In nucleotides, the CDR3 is TGTGCCAGCAGCTTAACAGGGCCGTCCGAGCAGTACTTC.

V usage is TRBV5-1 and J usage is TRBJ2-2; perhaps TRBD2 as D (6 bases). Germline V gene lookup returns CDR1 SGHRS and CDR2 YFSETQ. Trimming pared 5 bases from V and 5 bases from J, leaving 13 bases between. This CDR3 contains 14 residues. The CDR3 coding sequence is TGCGCCAGCAGTGGGGAGGCTTGGACCGGGGAGCTGTTTTTT. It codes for CASSGEAWTGELFF. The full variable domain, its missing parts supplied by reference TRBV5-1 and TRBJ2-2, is KAGVTQTPRYLIKTRGQQVTLSCSPISGHRSVSWYQQTPGQGLQFLFEYFSETQRNKGNFPGRFSGRQFSNSRSEMNVSTLELGDSALYLCASSGEAWTGELFFGEGSRLTVL.

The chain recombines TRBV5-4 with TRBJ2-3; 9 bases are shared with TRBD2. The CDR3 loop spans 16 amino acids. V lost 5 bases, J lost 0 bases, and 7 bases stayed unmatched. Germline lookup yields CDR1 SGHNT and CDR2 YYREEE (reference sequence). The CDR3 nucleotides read TGTGCCAGCAGTCCTAGCGGGGATCCTAGCACAGATACGCAGTATTTT. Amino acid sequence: CASSPSGDPSTDTQYF. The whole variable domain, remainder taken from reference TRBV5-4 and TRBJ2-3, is ETGVTQSPTHLIKTRGQQVTLRCSSQSGHNTVSWYQQALGQGPQFIFQYYREEENGRGNFPPRFSGLQFPNYSSELNVNALELDDSALYLCASSPSGDPSTDTQYFGPGTRLTVL.

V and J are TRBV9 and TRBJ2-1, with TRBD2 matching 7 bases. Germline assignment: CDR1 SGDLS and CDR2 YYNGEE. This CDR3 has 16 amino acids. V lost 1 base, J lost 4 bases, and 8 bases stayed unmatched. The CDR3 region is CASSVLSGGRYNEQFF. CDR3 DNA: TGTGCCAGCAGCGTATTGTCGGGGGGTCGATACAATGAGCAGTTCTTC.

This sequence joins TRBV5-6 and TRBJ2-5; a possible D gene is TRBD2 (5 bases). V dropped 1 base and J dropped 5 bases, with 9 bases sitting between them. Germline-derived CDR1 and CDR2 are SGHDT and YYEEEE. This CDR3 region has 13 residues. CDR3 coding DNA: TGTGCCAGCAGCTTGTTCGGGGTTGAGACCCAGTACTTC. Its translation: CASSLFGVETQYF.

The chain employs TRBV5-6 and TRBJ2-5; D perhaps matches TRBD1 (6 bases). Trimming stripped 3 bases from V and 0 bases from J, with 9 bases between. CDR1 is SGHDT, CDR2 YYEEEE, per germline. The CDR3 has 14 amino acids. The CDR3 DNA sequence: TGTGCCAGCAGCTCAACAGGGTACCAAGAGACCCAGTACTTC. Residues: CASSSTGYQETQYF.

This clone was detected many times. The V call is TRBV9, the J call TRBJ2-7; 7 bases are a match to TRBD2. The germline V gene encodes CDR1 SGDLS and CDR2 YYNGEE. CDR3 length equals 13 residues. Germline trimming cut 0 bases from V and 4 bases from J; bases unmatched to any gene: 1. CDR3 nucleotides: TGTGCCAGCAGCGTAGGGGAGGGATACGAGCAGTACTTC. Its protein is CASSVGEGYEQYF.

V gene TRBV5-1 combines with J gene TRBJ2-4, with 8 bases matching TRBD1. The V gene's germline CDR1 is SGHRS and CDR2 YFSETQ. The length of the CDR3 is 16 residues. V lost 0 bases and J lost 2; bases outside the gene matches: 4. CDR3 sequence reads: CASSLDQGATKNIQYF. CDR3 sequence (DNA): TGCGCCAGCAGCTTGGATCAGGGGGCTACCAAAAACATTCAGTACTTC. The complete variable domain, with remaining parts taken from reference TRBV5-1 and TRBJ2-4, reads KAGVTQTPRYLIKTRGQQVTLSCSPISGHRSVSWYQQTPGQGLQFLFEYFSETQRNKGNFPGRFSGRQFSNSRSEMNVSTLELGDSALYLCASSLDQGATKNIQYFGAGTRLSVL.

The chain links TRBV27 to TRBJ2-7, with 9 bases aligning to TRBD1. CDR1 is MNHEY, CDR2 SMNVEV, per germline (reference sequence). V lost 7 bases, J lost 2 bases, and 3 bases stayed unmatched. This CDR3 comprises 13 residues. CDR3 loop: CASKGQGTYEQYF. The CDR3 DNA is TGTGCCAGCAAAGGACAGGGGACCTACGAGCAGTACTTC.

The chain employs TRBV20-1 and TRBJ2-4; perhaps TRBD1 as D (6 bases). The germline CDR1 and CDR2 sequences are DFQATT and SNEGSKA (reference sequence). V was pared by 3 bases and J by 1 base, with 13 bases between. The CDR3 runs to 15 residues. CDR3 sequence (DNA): TGCAGTGCTAGTTCTGGGGGCAGGGCCAAAAACATTCAGTACTTC. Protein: CSASSGGRAKNIQYF.